Sequencing of this T cell receptor (beta chain) was carried out in a study of STAT5B mutations in CD4+ large granular lymphocyte leukemia. The CDR3 spans 15 residues. The germline V gene has CDR1 MDHEN and CDR2 SYDVKM. V lost 6 bases, J lost 5 bases, and 19 bases lay in between. Measured with immunoSEQ multiplex PCR; TCRdb has only the in-frame clones, and not every one. Of about 30,000 clones listed, around 80% are singletons. This clone was found a few times. This chain uses TRBV28 with TRBJ1-2; weak D call: TRBD1 (5 bases). This TCR was recovered from a human donor in good health. Sequenced: CD4+ T cells from blood buffy coats. The DNA of the CDR3 is TGTGCCAGCAGCGACCCGGCGGGGGGGAGGTATGGCTACACCTTC. Translation gives CASSDPAGGRYGYTF.